This T cell receptor beta chain was profiled in a study of cytomegalovirus exposure and HLA in healthy donors. Study details: The platform used for the approximately 120 validation repertoires matched that of the approximately 670 first-cohort repertoires, a later analysis reported. Overall study results and limits: It was reportedly the case that the classifier diagnosed cytomegalovirus status with high specificity and sensitivity. The listing of 150 or so TCR beta chains classed them as cytomegalovirus-associated.

Separate from the approximately 650-subject first cohort, the roughly 120-subject validation cohort was the one that the donors belonged to. Assay: immunoSEQ multiplex PCR; the TCRdb copy retains only in-frame clones and omits some. The data contain 150,000 to 200,000 clones, about 90% of them singletons. The V and J ends lost 4 bases and 1 base, in that order; junction bases with no gene match: 7. The CDR3 extends over 16 amino acids. CDR1 is SGDLS, CDR2 YYNGEE, per germline. About this clone: Antigen unknown.

The chain uses TRBV9 and TRBJ1-3, with 8 bases fitting TRBD1. The sequencing sample was made of PBMCs. The TCR sequence derives from a man between 18 and 35 years old in good health and CMV-seropositive. The chain's CDR3 is CASSTTQGASGNTIYF. The CDR3 nucleotides are TGTGCCAGCAGCACCACCCAGGGGGCTTCTGGAAACACCATATATTTT.